One sample yielded the 16 T cell receptor beta chains listed below, sequenced in a study of T cell changes during pregnancy in multiple sclerosis. The method was immunoSEQ multiplex PCR; TCRdb's version includes in-frame clones alone and lacks a portion of them. The sample lists 77,000 or so clones, over 85% occurring once. The input for sequencing was peripheral blood, taken in the second trimester of pregnancy. The receptors derive from a female donor in good health, enrolled as a control in a pregnancy study.

The chain recombines TRBV5-1 with TRBJ1-1, with TRBD1 identical over 7 bases. This CDR3 region has 15 residues. V was clipped by 4 bases and J by 0 bases; unmatched bases: 6. From germline, CDR1 is SGHRS and CDR2 YFSETQ. The CDR3 nucleotides are TGCGCCAGCAGCGCAGGACAGGTTTTGAACACTGAAGCTTTCTTT. Translation gives CASSAGQVLNTEAFF. Supplemented by reference TRBV5-1 and TRBJ1-1, the full variable domain reads KAGVTQTPRYLIKTRGQQVTLSCSPISGHRSVSWYQQTPGQGLQFLFEYFSETQRNKGNFPGRFSGRQFSNSRSEMNVSTLELGDSALYLCASSAGQVLNTEAFFGQGTRLTVV.

The chain is built from TRBV9 and TRBJ2-1; 9 bases agree with TRBD2. The CDR3 has 19 residues. Germline CDR1 SGDLS, CDR2 YYNGEE. V lost 0 bases to trimming and J lost 0 bases; unmatched junction nucleotides: 10. Here the CDR3 reads CASSVDSGGPPSSYNEQFF. In DNA form, the CDR3 reads TGTGCCAGCAGCGTAGACAGCGGGGGGCCCCCCAGCTCCTACAATGAGCAGTTCTTC.

This sequence joins TRBV30 and TRBJ1-1; tentatively, D is TRBD1 (5 bases). V was shortened by 5 bases and J by 0 bases, with 13 bases between the two germline ends. The CDR3 length is 14 residues. Germline CDR1 is GTSNPN and CDR2 is SVGIG (reference sequence). The CDR3 region has the DNA TGTGCCTGGCTCCCGGGACTCATGAACACTGAAGCTTTCTTT. Protein product: CAWLPGLMNTEAFF.

The V call is TRBV4-3, the J call TRBJ1-4; D is unresolved. The ends were cut back, 0 bases at V and 5 bases at J, with 4 bases in the middle. The CDR3 loop spans 13 amino acids. Germline V gene sequence: CDR1 LGHNA, CDR2 YSLEER. The CDR3: CASSQDQNEKLFF. The CDR3 nucleotides are TGCGCCAGCAGCCAAGATCAGAATGAAAAACTGTTTTTT.

The CDR3: CASSGREQGRNTEAFF. CDR3 nucleotides: TGTGCCAGCAGCGGGCGAGAACAGGGTCGGAACACTGAAGCTTTCTTT. The chain has TRBV7-8 and TRBJ1-1; possible D gene TRBD1, 6 bases. Looked up from germline, CDR1 is SGHVS and CDR2 is FQNEAQ. V was pared by 5 bases and J by 1 base, with 17 bases between. There are 16 residues in the CDR3.

This sequence joins TRBV9 and TRBJ2-3; 10 positions agree with TRBD2. CDR3 length: 16 residues. The V gene end was trimmed by 2 bases and the J gene end by 2 bases; junction bases not matched to a gene: 5. Germline V gene lookup returns CDR1 SGDLS and CDR2 YYNGEE. As DNA, the CDR3 is TGTGCCAGCAGCGTTGGAGGACTAGCGGACACAGATACGCAGTATTTT. It codes for CASSVGGLADTDTQYF.

The chain combines TRBV11-3 with TRBJ2-1; D perhaps matches TRBD1 (6 bases). In germline, CDR1 is SGHNT, CDR2 YENEEA. The V end was cut by 1 base, the J end by 0 bases, with 10 bases between. CDR3 length: 16 amino acids. The CDR3 DNA reads as TGTGCCAGCAGCTTAGGGGGGCCCCCCTCCTACAATGAGCAGTTCTTC. Protein sequence: CASSLGGPPSYNEQFF.

The chain couples TRBV4-2 to TRBJ2-1; no clear D gene. V was clipped by 0 bases and J by 0 bases, with 6 bases between them. Germline V CDR1 and CDR2: LGHNA, YNFKEQ. This CDR3 contains 15 residues. The CDR3 DNA sequence: TGTGCCAGCAGCCAAGAGCTACCCTCCTACAATGAGCAGTTCTTC. Protein: CASSQELPSYNEQFF.

This rearrangement joins TRBV14 to TRBJ1-1, with no clear D. V was clipped by 3 bases and J by 5 bases, with 7 bases between them. This CDR3 region has 12 residues. Germline loops: CDR1 SGHDN, CDR2 FVKESK. This CDR3 reads CASSQGRTEAFF. The DNA of the CDR3 is TGTGCCAGCAGCCAGGGGAGGACTGAAGCTTTCTTT.

The CDR3 here is CASSPRGTGEV. The CDR3 DNA is TGTGCCAGCAGCCCTCGGGGGACAGGCGAGGTC. V is TRBV7-2 and J is TRBJ2-7; 8 nucleotides align to TRBD1. The CDR3 loop spans 11 amino acids. Germline V lookup: CDR1 SGHTA, CDR2 FQGNSA.

This clone was found many times. This chain joins TRBV5-1 and TRBJ1-4, with TRBD1 matching 8 bases. Germline loops: CDR1 SGHRS, CDR2 YFSETQ. There are 15 residues in the CDR3. J gave up 5 bases and V 2 bases, and 5 bases lay outside the gene matches. In DNA form, the CDR3 reads TGCGCCAGCAGCTTTGCAGGGGGCTGGAATGAAAAACTGTTTTTT. Its protein product is CASSFAGGWNEKLFF.

The chain recombines TRBV5-1 with TRBJ1-2, with 9 bases that match TRBD1. The length of the CDR3 is 15 residues. The trim removed 4 bases at V and 2 bases at J, leaving 6 bases unmatched. In germline, CDR1 is SGHRS, CDR2 YFSETQ. The CDR3 is CASSGAGQGNYGYTF. As DNA, the CDR3 is TGCGCCAGCAGCGGGGCCGGACAGGGGAACTATGGCTACACCTTC.

The V and J genes are TRBV9 and TRBJ1-5; D not certain. This CDR3 is built from 13 residues. The V gene's germline CDR1 is SGDLS and CDR2 YYNGEE. Deletions cut 3 bases from V and 4 bases from J, with 8 bases between. The CDR3 nucleotides are TGTGCCAGCAGCGGTACAGAAAATCAGCCCCAGCATTTT. Residues: CASSGTENQPQHF.

A single count supports this clone. The chain couples TRBV7-9 to TRBJ1-6; 8 bases map to TRBD1. CDR3 length: 16 amino acids. J gave up 4 bases and V 2 bases, and 4 bases lay outside the gene matches. Germline values: CDR1 SEHNR, CDR2 FQNEAQ (reference sequence). The chain's CDR3 is CASSLYQGAYNSPLHF. In nucleotides, the CDR3 is TGTGCCAGCAGCTTATACCAGGGGGCGTATAATTCACCCCTCCACTTT.

V and J are TRBV27 and TRBJ2-7; TRBD2 is a possible D gene (5 bases). The V end lost 2 bases, the J end lost 6 bases, and 11 bases lay between the germline ends. This CDR3 is built from 13 residues. Germline CDR1 MNHEY, CDR2 SMNVEV (reference sequence). CDR3 sequence: CASSLNTGFEQYF. The CDR3 DNA is TGTGCCAGCAGTTTAAATACGGGATTCGAGCAGTACTTC.

The rearrangement joins TRBV30 to TRBJ2-3, with D possibly TRBD2 on 7 matching bases. The V end was cut by 2 bases, the J end by 2 bases, with 17 bases between. This CDR3 spans 16 amino acids. Germline V CDR1 and CDR2: GTSNPN, SVGIG (reference sequence). The CDR3 here is CAWSPAWGGTTDTQYF. The CDR3, as DNA: TGTGCCTGGAGTCCTGCCTGGGGGGGCACCACAGATACGCAGTATTTT. Looking up the rest from reference TRBV30 and TRBJ2-3 gives the full variable domain: SQTIHQWPATLVQPVGSPLSLECTVEGTSNPNLYWYRQAAGRGLQLLFYSVGIGQISSEVPQNLSASRPQDRQFILSSKKLLLSDSGFYLCAWSPAWGGTTDTQYFGPGTRLTVL.